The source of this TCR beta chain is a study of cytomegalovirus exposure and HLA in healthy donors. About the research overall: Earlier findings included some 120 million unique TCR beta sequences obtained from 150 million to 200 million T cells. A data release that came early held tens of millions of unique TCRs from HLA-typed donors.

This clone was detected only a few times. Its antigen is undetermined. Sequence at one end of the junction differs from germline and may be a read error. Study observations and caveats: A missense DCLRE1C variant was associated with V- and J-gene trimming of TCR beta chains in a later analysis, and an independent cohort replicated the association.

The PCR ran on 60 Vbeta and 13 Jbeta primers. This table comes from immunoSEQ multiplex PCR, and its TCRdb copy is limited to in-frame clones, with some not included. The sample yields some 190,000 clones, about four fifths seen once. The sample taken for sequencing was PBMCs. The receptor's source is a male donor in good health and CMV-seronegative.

CDR3 sequence (DNA): TGTGCCAGCAGCGCCACAGGGGGCTACTATGGCTACCCCTTC. Translation gives CASSATGGYYGYPF. The chain has TRBV5-8 and TRBJ1-2; 9 bases are shared with TRBD1. The CDR3 is 14 amino acids. Germline V gene data show CDR1 as SGHTS and CDR2 as YDEGEE.